A single sample is the source of the 26 T cell receptor beta chains below, sequenced in a study of T cells in Graves' hyperthyroidism and ophthalmopathy. The CDR3 regions of TCR beta were amplified from RNA transcripts. An initial round of RT-PCR targeting the TCR CDR3 relied on the HTBI primer set. One entry per CDR3 protein results from TCRdb running MiXCR on the multiplex PCR reads. The data hold approximately 100,000 distinct CDR3 sequences, with 35% to 50% observed a single time. Specimen: peripheral blood or thyroid tissue (not recorded which). These receptors were obtained from a woman aged 25 to 39 with Graves' hyperthyroidism.

This clonotype has ten or more counts. A junction boundary mismatches the germline segment, possibly from a read error. The V call is TRBV6-1, the J call TRBJ2-7; the match to TRBD2 covers 10 bases. CDR3 length: 15 amino acids. CDR1 is MNHNS and CDR2 is SASEGT in the germline V gene. CDR3 loop: CASTEAGGGSYEQYF. The DNA for the CDR3 is TGTGCCAGCACTGAAGCGGGAGGGGGATCCTACGAGCAGTACTTC.

In its sample, this clonotype was seen once. The chain employs TRBV7-9 and TRBJ2-7; 10 positions agree with TRBD2. The CDR3 contains 15 residues. Per germline, CDR1 SEHNR and CDR2 FQNEAQ (reference sequence). V was clipped by 5 bases and J by 7 bases; unmatched bases: 11. CDR3 coding DNA: TGTGCCAGCAGCCCTATTCTAGCGGGAGTTGGGGAGCAGTACTTC. This encodes CASSPILAGVGEQYF.

This chain joins TRBV29-1 and TRBJ1-1; no definite D call. V was cut by 1 base and J by 10 bases, with 10 bases left in between. The CDR3 is 11 amino acids. The germline gives CDR1 SQVTM, CDR2 ANQGSEA. CDR3 protein: CSVEGWSVAFF. The CDR3 bases are TGCAGCGTTGAAGGGTGGTCTGTAGCTTTCTTT.

Regarding this clonotype: Being one base from a much bigger clone, this may be a read error. The CDR3 does not close with the conserved phenylalanine or tryptophan, likely indicating a read error. This chain links TRBV7-6 with TRBJ2-5; TRBD2 matches 13 bases. CDR1 and CDR2 from the germline V gene are SGHVS and FNYEAQ. The CDR3 spans 19 residues. V lost 5 bases to trimming and J lost 2 bases; unmatched junction nucleotides: 14. The CDR3 coding sequence is TGTGCCAGCAGCCCGGGACTAGCGGGGCCGTTCGGGTCACAAGAGACCCAGTACTTA. Protein: CASSPGLAGPFGSQETQYL.

The genes are TRBV7-9 and TRBJ2-5, with 9 bases lining up with TRBD1. Trimming removed 4 bases from V and 5 bases from J; junction bases left unmatched: 8. The CDR3 runs 15 residues. CDR1 SEHNR and CDR2 FQNEAQ come from the germline V gene (reference sequence). The CDR3 DNA is TGTGCCAGCAGCTATTCCGGGACAGGGAGTGAGACCCAGTACTTC. The encoded protein is CASSYSGTGSETQYF.

By frequency in the sample, this clonotype is medium-sized. The rearrangement joins TRBV10-1 to TRBJ2-5; no firm D call. Germline V CDR1 and CDR2: WNHNN, SYGVQD (reference sequence). The CDR3 totals 14 residues. V lost 0 bases and J lost 1, with 6 bases in between. The CDR3 reads CASSESTSQETQYF. As DNA, the CDR3 is TGCGCCAGCAGTGAGTCGACAAGCCAAGAGACCCAGTACTTC.

This clonotype was detected many times. The chain combines TRBV28 with TRBJ1-5, with TRBD1 matching 7 bases. Looked up from germline, CDR1 is MDHEN and CDR2 is SYDVKM. CDR3 length equals 15 residues. Trimming cost V 5 bases and J 5 bases; bases outside gene matches: 9. CDR3 DNA sequence: TGTGCCAGCAGTGGACCGGGACAGAGATATCAGCCCCAGCATTTT. Translated: CASSGPGQRYQPQHF.

This clonotype came up many times. The CDR3 DNA is TGTGCCAGCAGTACGACGGATACCTACGAGCAGTACTTC. Translation: CASSTTDTYEQYF. The J gene is TRBJ2-7, the V gene TRBV27; no clear D. The CDR3 runs 13 residues. CDR1 MNHEY and CDR2 SMNVEV come from the germline V gene (reference sequence). Trimming stripped 5 bases from V and 2 bases from J, with 10 bases between.

This clonotype has at least ten counts. This chain links TRBV5-1 with TRBJ2-7; D might be TRBD1 or TRBD2, each matching 5 bases. Germline lookup yields CDR1 SGHRS and CDR2 YFSETQ. Trimming stripped 1 base from V and 6 bases from J, with 14 bases between. The CDR3 is 14 residues long. The CDR3 loop reads CASSLRGAETEQYF. CDR3 sequence (DNA): TGCGCCAGCAGCTTGCGGGGCGCGGAGACCGAGCAGTACTTC. Full variable domain (outside the CDR3, taken from reference TRBV5-1 and TRBJ2-7): KAGVTQTPRYLIKTRGQQVTLSCSPISGHRSVSWYQQTPGQGLQFLFEYFSETQRNKGNFPGRFSGRQFSNSRSEMNVSTLELGDSALYLCASSLRGAETEQYFGPGTRLTVT.

This clonotype was recorded at least ten times. The V and J genes are TRBV4-2 and TRBJ2-7; possibly TRBD2 for D (5 bases). The CDR3 contains 15 residues. In germline, CDR1 is LGHNA, CDR2 YNFKEQ. Trimming stripped 1 base from V and 0 bases from J, with 10 bases between. The CDR3 reads CASSQVSGNSYEQYF. DNA for the CDR3: TGTGCCAGCAGCCAAGTGAGCGGCAACTCCTACGAGCAGTACTTC.

This clonotype was counted ten times or more. V gene TRBV15 combines with J gene TRBJ1-2; D not certain. CDR1 and CDR2 (germline): LNHNV, YYDKDF (reference sequence). The ends were cut back, 0 bases at V and 8 bases at J, with 16 bases in the middle. The length of the CDR3 is 15 residues. CDR3 DNA: TGTGCCACCAGCAGAGATCTGCTGCTCGACGGAGGCTACACCTTC. Protein product: CATSRDLLLDGGYTF.

This clonotype was counted many times. The chain links TRBV7-9 to TRBJ2-7; the D is unclear. Germline-derived CDR1 and CDR2 are SEHNR and FQNEAQ (reference sequence). This CDR3 has 14 amino acids. V lost 4 bases, J lost 3 bases, and 13 bases lay in between. The CDR3 loop is CASSSPRVGYEQYF. CDR3 sequence (DNA): TGTGCCAGCAGCTCCCCCCGGGTAGGCTACGAGCAGTACTTC.

Concerning this clonotype itself: A much more abundant neighbour one base away suggests this may be a read error. This likely comes from a read error, as the CDR3 has no conserved phenylalanine or tryptophan at its end. The chain links TRBV28 to TRBJ1-4; D is unresolved. The V gene lost 2 bases and the J gene lost 10 bases, with 5 bases spanning the gap. Germline CDR1 MDHEN, CDR2 SYDVKM. The CDR3 length is 11 residues. Here the CDR3 DNA reads TGTGCCAGCAGTTTAATTGGAAAACTGTTTTCT. It specifies CASSLIGKLFS.

This clonotype was picked up a small number of times. CDR3 residues: CSAPRTSGRGTDTQYF. CDR3 nucleotides: TGCAGTGCCCCCCGGACTAGCGGGAGAGGTACAGATACGCAGTATTTT. The chain joins TRBV20-1 to TRBJ2-3, with TRBD2 identical over 13 bases. In germline, CDR1 is DFQATT, CDR2 SNEGSKA (reference sequence). CDR3 length: 16 amino acids. The V and J ends lost 6 bases and 3 bases, in that order; junction bases with no gene match: 9.

In its sample, this clonotype was seen many times. The J gene is TRBJ2-3, the V gene TRBV20-1; D tentatively fits TRBD1 or TRBD2 (6 bases each). V shed 0 bases and J shed 10 bases, with 14 bases lying between them. CDR1 DFQATT and CDR2 SNEGSKA come from the germline V gene (reference sequence). The CDR3 runs to 13 residues. This chain's CDR3 is CSAREGGSVAQYF. For the CDR3, the DNA is TGCAGTGCTAGAGAGGGGGGCTCGGTAGCGCAGTATTTT.

This clonotype was seen many times. The chain joins TRBV6-5 to TRBJ2-5; TRBD1 aligns across 8 bases. Germline CDR1 is MNHEY and CDR2 is SVGAGI. Unmatched junction bases numbered 4, after V lost 5 bases and J lost 5 bases. This CDR3 has 13 amino acids. CDR3 nucleotides: TGTGCCAGCAGTCGGACAGGGCGGGAGACCCAGTACTTC. This translates into CASSRTGRETQYF.

This clonotype was observed at least ten times. V gene TRBV20-1 combines with J gene TRBJ1-1; D remains unclear. Between the trimmed V and J ends, which lost 3 bases and 3 bases, there was a span of 14 bases. The germline V gene has CDR1 DFQATT and CDR2 SNEGSKA (reference sequence). The CDR3 sequence is 14 residues long. The CDR3 DNA sequence: TGCAGTGCTAGTGTACCCGGCGAGTACACTGAAGCTTTCTTT. It is translated as CSASVPGEYTEAFF.

Many counts were recorded for this clonotype. The rearrangement joins TRBV5-1 to TRBJ1-2, with TRBD1 as a possible D gene (5 bases). Germline V gene data show CDR1 as SGHRS and CDR2 as YFSETQ. The CDR3 extends over 15 amino acids. Trimming took 4 bases from V and 4 from J, leaving 17 bases between them. The CDR3 bases are TGCGCCAGCAGCCTGGACTTTCCCGGGGGCTATGGCTACACCTTC. It codes for CASSLDFPGGYGYTF.

The V gene is TRBV9, the J gene TRBJ2-7; D is undetermined. Trimming pared 0 bases from V and 3 bases from J, leaving 10 bases between. Germline-derived CDR1 and CDR2 are SGDLS and YYNGEE. This CDR3 spans 14 amino acids. CDR3 DNA sequence: TGTGCCAGCAGCGTAGGGAGTCCTCACTACGAGCAGTACTTC. It is translated as CASSVGSPHYEQYF.

In this sample, this clonotype turned up many times. The DNA of the CDR3 is TGTGCCAGCAGCTTAGACAGAGAGTCCCGACGGAACTCTGGAAACACCATATATTTT. Translation gives CASSLDRESRRNSGNTIYF. The J gene is TRBJ1-3, the V gene TRBV7-2; D gene uncertain. The V gene lost 1 base and the J gene lost 0 bases, with 19 bases spanning the gap. CDR1 is SGHTA and CDR2 is FQGNSA in the germline V gene. This CDR3 contains 19 residues.

This clonotype came up many times. The genes are TRBV5-1 and TRBJ2-7, with 12 bases fitting TRBD1. The germline gives CDR1 SGHRS, CDR2 YFSETQ. The CDR3 runs 15 residues. Germline trimming cut 4 bases from V and 7 bases from J; bases unmatched to any gene: 9. The CDR3 here is CASSTGWDRGREQYF. CDR3 DNA sequence: TGCGCCAGCAGCACCGGGTGGGACAGGGGGCGAGAGCAGTACTTC.

This clonotype has a count of ten or more. The chain joins TRBV6-6 to TRBJ2-7, with unresolved D. Trimming left V 4 bases short and J 6 bases short, with 10 bases between. CDR1 and CDR2 (germline): MNHNY, SVGAGI (reference sequence). This CDR3 region has 12 residues. CDR3 sequence reads: CASSSSGSEQYF. DNA of the CDR3: TGTGCCAGCAGTTCTTCAGGTTCCGAGCAGTACTTC.

This clonotype was seen at least ten times. The chain employs TRBV10-2 and TRBJ1-2, with 10 bases identical to TRBD1. The CDR3 extends over 13 amino acids. Trimming cost V 10 bases and J 6 bases; bases outside gene matches: 8. Germline loops: CDR1 WSHSY, CDR2 SAAADI. The CDR3 sequence is CATGNGQGDGYTF. The CDR3 nucleotides read TGCGCCACCGGAAACGGACAGGGGGATGGCTACACCTTC.

This clonotype was seen many times. CDR3 sequence reads: CASSSEAGGPEGLFF. The CDR3 nucleotides are TGCGCCAGCAGCTCGGAAGCGGGAGGGCCGGAAGGGCTGTTTTTT. V is TRBV5-1 and J is TRBJ2-2, with 10 bases that match TRBD2. This CDR3 comprises 15 residues. Germline V gene sequence: CDR1 SGHRS, CDR2 YFSETQ. Trimming cost V 3 bases and J 13 bases; bases outside gene matches: 12.

Regarding this clonotype: This clone may be a read error of a much larger clone one base away. V and J are TRBV4-3 and TRBJ1-4, with 8 bases matching TRBD1. Losses at the gene ends were 7 bases for V and 7 bases for J; bases not matched to a gene: 17. The V gene's germline CDR1 is LGHNA and CDR2 YSLEER. This CDR3 is 17 amino acids long. The CDR3 spells CASNTLFQDRESEKLFF. The CDR3 nucleotides read TGCGCCAGCAACACCTTATTTCAGGACAGGGAAAGTGAAAAACTGTTTTTT.

This rearrangement joins TRBV5-1 to TRBJ1-1; 7 nucleotides match TRBD1. The junction had 7 bases not matched to a gene; V was cut back by 4 bases and J by 4 bases. This CDR3 has 14 residues. Germline assignment: CDR1 SGHRS and CDR2 YFSETQ. This CDR3 reads CASSPDRVTTEAFF. The CDR3 DNA is TGCGCCAGCAGCCCAGACAGGGTTACCACTGAAGCTTTCTTT.